This T cell receptor (beta chain) stems from a study of early T cells in non-severe SARS-CoV-2 infection. TCRdb redid the calling of the 5' RACE reads with MiXCR, one entry per CDR3 protein. The table records around 50,000 distinct CDR3 sequences, under 7.5% of them present only once. Study-wide points: The study's VDJdb matching favored anti-spike CD8 responses and missed private and CD4 specificities.

This clonotype was detected ten times or more. Antigen: not known. Germline V CDR1 and CDR2: LGHDT, YNNKEL (reference sequence). The CDR3 consists of 15 residues. Between the trimmed V and J ends, which lost 0 bases and 2 bases, there was a span of 8 bases. Sequenced: whole blood. The TCR comes from an adult who was a healthcare worker with PCR-confirmed SARS-CoV-2 infection or an uninfected control (not recorded which). V usage is TRBV3-1 and J usage is TRBJ2-1; D not certain. The chain's CDR3 is CASSQDILAYNEQFF. CDR3 DNA: TGTGCCAGCAGCCAAGATATCCTAGCCTACAATGAGCAGTTCTTC.